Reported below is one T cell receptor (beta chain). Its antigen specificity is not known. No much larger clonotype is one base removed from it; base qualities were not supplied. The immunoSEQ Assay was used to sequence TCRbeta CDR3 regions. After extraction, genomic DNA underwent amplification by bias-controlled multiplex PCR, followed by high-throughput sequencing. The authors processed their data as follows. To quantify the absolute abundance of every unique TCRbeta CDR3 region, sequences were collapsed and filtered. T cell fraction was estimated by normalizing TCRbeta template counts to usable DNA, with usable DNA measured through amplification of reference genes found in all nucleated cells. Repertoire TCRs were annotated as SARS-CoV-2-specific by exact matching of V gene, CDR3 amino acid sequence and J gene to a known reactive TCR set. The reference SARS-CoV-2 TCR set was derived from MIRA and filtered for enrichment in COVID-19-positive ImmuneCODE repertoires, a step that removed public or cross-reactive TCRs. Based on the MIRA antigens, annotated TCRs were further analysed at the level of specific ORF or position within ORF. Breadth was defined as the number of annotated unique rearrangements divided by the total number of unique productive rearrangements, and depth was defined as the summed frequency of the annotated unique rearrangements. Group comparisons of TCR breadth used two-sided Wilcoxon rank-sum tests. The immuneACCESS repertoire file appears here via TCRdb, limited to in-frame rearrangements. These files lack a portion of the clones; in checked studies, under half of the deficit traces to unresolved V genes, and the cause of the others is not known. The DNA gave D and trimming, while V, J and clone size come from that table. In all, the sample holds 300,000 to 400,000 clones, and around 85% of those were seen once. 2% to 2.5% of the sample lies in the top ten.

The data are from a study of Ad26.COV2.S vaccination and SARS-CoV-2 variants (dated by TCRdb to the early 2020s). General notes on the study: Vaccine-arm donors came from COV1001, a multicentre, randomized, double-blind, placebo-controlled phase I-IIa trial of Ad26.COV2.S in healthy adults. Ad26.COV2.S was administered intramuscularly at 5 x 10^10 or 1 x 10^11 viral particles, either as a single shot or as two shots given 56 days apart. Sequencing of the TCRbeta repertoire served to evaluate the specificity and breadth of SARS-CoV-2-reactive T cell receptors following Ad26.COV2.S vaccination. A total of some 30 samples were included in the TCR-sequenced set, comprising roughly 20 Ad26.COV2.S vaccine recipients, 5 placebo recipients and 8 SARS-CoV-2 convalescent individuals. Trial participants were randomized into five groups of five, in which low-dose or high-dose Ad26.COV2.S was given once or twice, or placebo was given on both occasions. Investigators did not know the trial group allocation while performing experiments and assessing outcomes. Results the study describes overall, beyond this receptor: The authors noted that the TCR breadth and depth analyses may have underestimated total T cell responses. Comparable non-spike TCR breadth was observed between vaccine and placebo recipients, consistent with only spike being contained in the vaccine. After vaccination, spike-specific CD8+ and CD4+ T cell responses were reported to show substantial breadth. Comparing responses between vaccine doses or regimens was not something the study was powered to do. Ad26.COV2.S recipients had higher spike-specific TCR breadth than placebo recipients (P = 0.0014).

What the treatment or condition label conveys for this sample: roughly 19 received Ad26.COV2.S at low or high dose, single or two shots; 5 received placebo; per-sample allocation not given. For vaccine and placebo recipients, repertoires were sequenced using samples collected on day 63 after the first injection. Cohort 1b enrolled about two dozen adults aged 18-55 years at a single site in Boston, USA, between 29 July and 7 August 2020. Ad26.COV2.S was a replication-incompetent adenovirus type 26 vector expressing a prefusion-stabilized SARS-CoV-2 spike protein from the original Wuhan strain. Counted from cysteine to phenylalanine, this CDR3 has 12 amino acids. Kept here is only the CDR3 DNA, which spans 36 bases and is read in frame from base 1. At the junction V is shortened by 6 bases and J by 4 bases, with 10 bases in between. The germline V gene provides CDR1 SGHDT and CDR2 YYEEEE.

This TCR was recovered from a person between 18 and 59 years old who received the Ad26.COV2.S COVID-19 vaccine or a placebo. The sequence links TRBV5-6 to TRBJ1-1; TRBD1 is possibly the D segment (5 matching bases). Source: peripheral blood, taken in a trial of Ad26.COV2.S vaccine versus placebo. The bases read TGTGCCAGCACGGGGGGACCCACTGAAGCTTTCTTT. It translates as CASTGGPTEAFF.